This TCR beta chain is from a study of shared clonotypes between healthy human individuals. Per the germline V gene, CDR1 is SGHTA and CDR2 is FQGNSA. The germline V and J ends were trimmed by 6 bases and 2 bases, with 7 bases remaining between them. The CDR3 is 13 residues long. TCRdb keeps only in-frame clones here, not all; method: immunoSEQ multiplex PCR. The data hold around 2.1 million clones, with around 95% observed a single time. The chain couples TRBV7-2 to TRBJ1-4, with D hard to call. Sequenced input: naive CD4+ T cells sorted from blood. The sample's subset: CD45RA+ positively selected. The origin of this receptor is a young man in good health. CDR3 in amino acids: CASRRTTNEKLFF. Written as DNA, the CDR3 is TGTGCCAGCAGGAGAACCACTAATGAAAAACTGTTTTTT.